Listed below are T cell receptor beta chains from one sample, sequenced in a study of early T cells in non-severe SARS-CoV-2 infection. One entry per CDR3 protein results from TCRdb running MiXCR on the 5' RACE reads. There are some 63,000 distinct CDR3 sequences in the sample; 10% to 15% occur only once, and about 4.3% lies in the top ten. Sequenced material: whole blood. These TCRs come from an adult who was a healthcare worker with PCR-confirmed SARS-CoV-2 infection or an uninfected control (not recorded which). Both conserved end residues are part of each CDR3. The D gene is left open where the match is weak. The listing skips clone size in some rows; elsewhere it reads once, few, many or a size class.

v_gene	d_gene	len	abundance	j_gene	CDR3aa	CDR3nt
TRBV18	NA	14	many	TRBJ1-2	CASSPTEKSYGYTF	TGTGCCAGCTCACCAACAGAAAAGAGCTATGGCTACACCTTC
TRBV12-3/TRBV12-4	NA	12	NA	TRBJ2-1	CASTPGDVEQFF	TGTGCCAGCACCCCCGGAGACGTTGAGCAGTTCTTC
TRBV2	TRBD2	16	NA	TRBJ2-5	CASSPGLAGTRKTQYF	TGTGCCAGCAGCCCCGGACTAGCGGGTACCAGGAAGACCCAGTACTTC
TRBV13	NA	15	many	TRBJ2-3	CASSPEGYYTDTQYF	TGTGCCAGCAGCCCGGAAGGGTATTACACAGATACGCAGTATTTT
TRBV25-1	TRBD2	18	many	TRBJ2-3	CASSDPLTSGGTTDTQYF	TGTGCCAGCAGTGACCCCCTGACTAGCGGGGGGACCACAGATACGCAGTATTTT
TRBV28	TRBD1	14	many	TRBJ1-4	CASSNRGQYEKLFF	TGTGCCAGCAGTAACAGGGGGCAGTATGAAAAACTGTTTTTT
TRBV10-3	NA	12	many	TRBJ2-1	CAISDAYNEQFF	TGTGCCATCAGTGATGCGTACAATGAGCAGTTCTTC
TRBV12-3/TRBV12-4	NA	14	NA	TRBJ1-1	CASKAQGPNTEAFF	TGTGCCAGCAAGGCCCAGGGCCCGAACACTGAAGCTTTCTTT
TRBV18	NA	15	many	TRBJ1-1	CASSPKRTENTEAFF	TGTGCCAGCTCACCTAAGAGGACTGAAAACACTGAAGCTTTCTTT
TRBV3-1	TRBD1	16	few	TRBJ1-6	CASSLVAGTGRSPLHF	TGTGCCAGCAGCCTTGTCGCCGGGACAGGCCGGTCACCCCTCCACTTT
TRBV5-5	NA	16	few	TRBJ1-1	CASSSSPGEWDTEAFF	TGTGCCAGCAGCTCCTCCCCGGGGGAGTGGGACACTGAAGCTTTCTTT
TRBV18	NA	13	few	TRBJ2-1	CASSPVAYNEQFF	TGTGCCAGCTCCCCGGTGGCCTACAATGAGCAGTTCTTC
TRBV18	NA	13	many	TRBJ2-5	CASSPTIQETQYF	TGTGCCAGCTCACCAACCATACAAGAGACCCAGTACTTC
TRBV5-1	TRBD2	15	many	TRBJ2-7	CASTPLAGGAYEQYF	TGCGCCAGCACCCCCCTGGCGGGGGGGGCTTACGAGCAGTACTTC
TRBV10-3	TRBD1	13	many	TRBJ1-6	CALRQGVDSPLHF	TGTGCCCTTCGACAGGGGGTTGATTCACCCCTCCACTTT
TRBV6-2/TRBV6-3	NA	12	many	TRBJ2-1	CASSLGLDEQFF	TGTGCCAGCAGTTTAGGACTGGATGAGCAGTTCTTC
TRBV6-6	TRBD1	18	many	TRBJ1-5	CASSYTTGSPLSNQPQHF	TGTGCCAGCAGTTACACGACAGGGAGTCCTCTTAGCAATCAGCCCCAGCATTTT
TRBV3-1	NA	14	few	TRBJ1-1	CASSQDLGRAEAFF	TGTGCCAGCAGCCAAGATTTGGGGAGGGCTGAAGCTTTCTTT
TRBV12-3/TRBV12-4	TRBD1	14	few	TRBJ1-3	CASSLTGTGNTIYF	TGTGCCAGCAGTTTGACAGGGACTGGAAACACCATATATTTT
TRBV5-1	TRBD2	16	NA	TRBJ2-2	CASSLDSGGSAEELFF	TGCGCCAGCAGCTTGGACAGCGGGGGCTCCGCTGAGGAGCTGTTTTTT
TRBV29-1	NA	13	few	TRBJ2-5	CSTATQVQETQYF	TGCAGCACCGCGACGCAAGTTCAAGAGACCCAGTACTTC
TRBV5-1	NA	16	many	TRBJ1-4	CASSSTSGAGDEKLFF	TGCGCCAGCAGCTCCACCTCAGGGGCGGGGGATGAAAAACTGTTTTTT
TRBV4-1	NA	14	many	TRBJ2-5	CASSQAPQSETQYF	TGCGCCAGCAGCCAAGCCCCACAGAGCGAGACCCAGTACTTC
TRBV7-2	NA	13	many	TRBJ1-5	CASSLALNQPQHF	TGTGCCAGCAGCTTAGCCTTGAATCAGCCCCAGCATTTT
TRBV9	NA	15	many	TRBJ2-3	CASSVAVFSTDTQYF	TGTGCCAGCAGCGTAGCCGTGTTTAGCACAGATACGCAGTATTTT
TRBV7-9	NA	14	NA	TRBJ2-3	CASRRPGGTDTQYF	TGTGCCAGCAGACGGCCAGGTGGCACAGATACGCAGTATTTT
TRBV27	TRBD1	14	many	TRBJ2-7	CASSAGGPYYEQYF	TGTGCCAGCAGTGCAGGGGGACCCTACTACGAGCAGTACTTC
TRBV6-2/TRBV6-3	TRBD2	16	NA	TRBJ2-5	CASSKAGLGIQETQYF	TGTGCCAGCAGTAAGGCCGGACTAGGGATCCAAGAGACCCAGTACTTC
TRBV18	NA	14	many	TRBJ1-1	CASSPPSARTEAFF	TGTGCCAGCTCACCCCCTAGTGCCCGCACTGAAGCTTTCTTT
TRBV29-1	NA	12	NA	TRBJ2-7	CSVWLGMDEQYF	TGCAGCGTGTGGTTGGGGATGGACGAGCAGTACTTC
TRBV10-3	TRBD2	13	NA	TRBJ2-1	CAISAREGNEQFF	TGTGCCATCAGTGCGCGGGAGGGGAATGAGCAGTTCTTC
TRBV7-6	NA	14	NA	TRBJ2-6	CASSANSGANVLTF	TGTGCCAGCAGCGCCAATTCTGGGGCCAACGTCCTGACTTTC
TRBV27	NA	11	many	TRBJ2-7	CASRNFYEQYF	TGTGCCAGCAGAAACTTCTACGAGCAGTACTTC
TRBV9	NA	15	few	TRBJ2-5	CASSVGGAEQETQYF	TGTGCCAGCAGCGTAGGGGGGGCTGAGCAAGAGACCCAGTACTTC
TRBV6-6	NA	14	many	TRBJ2-3	CASSYGINTDTQYF	TGTGCCAGCAGTTATGGGATAAACACAGATACGCAGTATTTT
TRBV19	NA	13	many	TRBJ1-2	CASSISPAVGYTF	TGTGCCAGTAGTATAAGTCCAGCGGTGGGCTACACCTTC
TRBV5-1	TRBD1	14	few	TRBJ2-1	CASSPRTGWDEQFF	TGCGCCAGCAGCCCCAGGACAGGGTGGGATGAGCAGTTCTTC
TRBV6-5	NA	15	many	TRBJ2-4	CASSSGVIAKNIQYF	TGTGCCAGCAGTTCGGGTGTCATAGCCAAAAACATTCAGTACTTC
TRBV5-1	NA	14	NA	TRBJ2-2	CATTPNANTGELFF	TGCGCCACAACGCCAAACGCGAACACCGGGGAGCTGTTTTTT
TRBV6-1	NA	15	many	TRBJ2-1	CASSPRGSSYNEQFF	TGTGCCAGCAGTCCCCGGGGCAGCTCCTACAATGAGCAGTTCTTC
TRBV12-3/TRBV12-4	TRBD1	16	NA	TRBJ2-5	CASRPPPWTGQETQYF	TGTGCCAGCAGGCCACCCCCTTGGACAGGGCAAGAGACCCAGTACTTC